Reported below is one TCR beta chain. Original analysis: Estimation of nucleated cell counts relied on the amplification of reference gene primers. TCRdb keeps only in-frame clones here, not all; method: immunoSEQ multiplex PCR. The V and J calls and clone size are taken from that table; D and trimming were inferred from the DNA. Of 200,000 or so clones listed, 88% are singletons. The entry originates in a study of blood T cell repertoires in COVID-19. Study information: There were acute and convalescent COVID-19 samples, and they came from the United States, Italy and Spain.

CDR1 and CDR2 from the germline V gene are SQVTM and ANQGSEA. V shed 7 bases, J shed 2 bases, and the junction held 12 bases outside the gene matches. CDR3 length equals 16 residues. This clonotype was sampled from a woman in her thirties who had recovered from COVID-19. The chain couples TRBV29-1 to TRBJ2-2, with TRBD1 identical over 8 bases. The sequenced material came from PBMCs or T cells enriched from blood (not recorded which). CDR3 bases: TGCAGCGCCCGAGACCCAGGGGGCGCCAACACCGGGGAGCTGTTTTTT. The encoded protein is CSARDPGGANTGELFF.